This T cell receptor beta chain is drawn from a study of stem cell transplantation in POMP-related autoinflammatory disease. Study-wide background: DNA chimerism showed 100% graft donor engraftment of neutrophils and platelets through one year.

From germline, CDR1 is MNHEY and CDR2 SVGAGI. The CDR3 covers 14 residues. V lost 2 bases, J lost 3 bases, and 7 bases lay in between. Study outcomes and limitations: Unique TRB V-J gene pairings were limited in number in patients with PRAID.

TCRdb's copy holds only in-frame clones and misses some; the assay was immunoSEQ multiplex PCR. The table shows tens of thousands of clones, with roughly 93% occurring only once. Turning to this clone: Antigen specificity is unknown.

The sample consisted of CD4+ T cells from PBMCs, taken after stem cell transplantation. The receptor's source is a human patient with POMP-related autoinflammation and immune dysregulation (PRAID). Among the T cells, some may be from the graft donor. The V call is TRBV6-5, the J call TRBJ1-4; D is undetermined. The CDR3 reads CASSYGVANEKLFF. CDR3 sequence (DNA): TGTGCCAGCAGTTACGGGGTTGCTAATGAAAAACTGTTTTTT.